This entry lists 31 T cell receptor beta chains sequenced from one sample in a study of T-cell memory formation after mild COVID-19. TCRdb itself ran the 5' RACE reads through MiXCR, one entry per CDR3 protein. The sample consists of around 210,000 distinct CDR3 sequences, over 9.5% of them appearing once. The sequenced material came from PBMCs or a T cell subset sorted from them (not recorded which). All receptors derive from a man between 18 and 29 years old who had mild COVID-19 (a few samples of this study predate the infection). Cell type and time point are not known.

This clonotype was found many times. The chain uses TRBV6-1 and TRBJ2-3; D is undetermined. Germline V gives CDR1 MNHNS, CDR2 SASEGT. This CDR3 comprises 12 residues. The V end lost 2 bases, the J end lost 5 bases, and 5 bases lay between the germline ends. DNA for the CDR3: TGTGCCAGCAGTGAATGGGAAGATACGCAGTATTTT. Translation gives CASSEWEDTQYF.

This clonotype was seen repeatedly, ten times or more. The chain carries TRBV6-1 and TRBJ2-3; weak D call: TRBD2 (6 bases). Germline V gives CDR1 MNHNS, CDR2 SASEGT. The CDR3 is 15 residues long. V was trimmed by 7 bases and J by 0 bases, leaving 14 bases between them. CDR3 loop: CASILTGASTDTQYF. CDR3 in DNA: TGTGCCAGCATCCTGACGGGAGCTAGCACAGATACGCAGTATTTT.

This clonotype was counted a few times. The chain couples TRBV5-1 to TRBJ2-3; D unresolved. V dropped 2 bases and J dropped 2 bases, with 15 bases sitting between them. Germline CDR1 SGHRS, CDR2 YFSETQ. The CDR3 sequence is 16 residues long. The CDR3 nucleotides read TGCGCCAGCAGCTTTGACCTTCCTGGATTCACAGATACGCAGTATTTT. It yields the protein CASSFDLPGFTDTQYF.

This clonotype came up many times. DNA for the CDR3: TGCAGTGCTAGACCGGGACACCTCCAAGAGACCCAGTACTTC. Translating it yields CSARPGHLQETQYF. This chain uses TRBV20-1 with TRBJ2-5; D perhaps matches TRBD1 (6 bases). This CDR3 has 14 amino acids. Germline-derived CDR1 and CDR2 are DFQATT and SNEGSKA (reference sequence). V shed 2 bases and J shed 1 base, with 11 bases lying between them.

This chain connects TRBV20-1 to TRBJ1-2, with D uncertain. Looked up from germline, CDR1 is DFQATT and CDR2 is SNEGSKA (reference sequence). This CDR3 contains 14 residues. V was trimmed by 2 bases and J by 6 bases, leaving 16 bases between them. This CDR3 reads CSARILGALDGYTF. DNA for the CDR3: TGCAGTGCTAGAATCCTCGGTGCTCTGGATGGCTACACCTTC.

CDR3 in DNA: TGTGCCAGCAGCTTCGGGTCATTCCCCTACGAGCAGTACTTC. This sequence encodes CASSFGSFPYEQYF. The chain recombines TRBV7-2 with TRBJ2-7; the D is unclear. The germline CDR1 and CDR2 sequences are SGHTA and FQGNSA. The ends were cut back, 3 bases at V and 2 bases at J, with 11 bases in the middle. The CDR3 is 14 amino acids.

This rearrangement joins TRBV29-1 to TRBJ1-1; no definite D call. CDR3 size: 12 residues. Looked up from germline, CDR1 is SQVTM and CDR2 is ANQGSEA. CDR3 in amino acids: CRATVVNTEAFF. CDR3 DNA sequence: TGCAGAGCAACAGTCGTGAACACTGAAGCTTTCTTT.

The rearrangement joins TRBV7-9 to TRBJ2-1; the match to TRBD2 covers 10 bases. Germline V CDR1 and CDR2: SEHNR, FQNEAQ (reference sequence). The ends lost 4 bases at V and 2 bases at J; junction bases unmatched: 8. CDR3 size: 17 residues. In nucleotides, the CDR3 is TGTGCCAGCAGCTCCAACCGGCTAGCGGGGGCCTACAATGAGCAGTTCTTC. Its translation: CASSSNRLAGAYNEQFF.

Only a few counts were recorded for this clonotype. The rearrangement joins TRBV10-2 to TRBJ2-4; D could derive from TRBD1 or TRBD2 (6 bases each). The germline V gene has CDR1 WSHSY and CDR2 SAAADI. Trimming removed 10 bases at V and 5 bases at J, with 15 bases between. The CDR3 runs 13 residues. This CDR3 is CATQMGGENIQYF. The DNA for the CDR3 is TGCGCCACCCAGATGGGGGGCGAAAACATTCAGTACTTC.

In this sample, this clonotype turned up a few times. The CDR3 sequence: CSASSRGEGTDTQYF. CDR3 bases: TGCAGTGCTAGCTCCCGGGGCGAGGGCACAGATACGCAGTATTTT. This chain links TRBV20-1 with TRBJ2-3; D is possibly TRBD1 or TRBD2 (5 bases each). This CDR3 contains 15 residues. Per germline, CDR1 DFQATT and CDR2 SNEGSKA (reference sequence). Trimming removed 3 bases at V and 1 base at J, with 14 bases between.

This clonotype was detected a few times. The chain carries TRBV18 and TRBJ2-5; D ambiguous. V lost 3 bases and J lost 2, with 7 bases in between. This CDR3 has 13 amino acids. Looked up from germline, CDR1 is KGHSH and CDR2 is LQKENI. DNA for the CDR3: TGTGCCAGCTCACCTAACACGCAAGAGACCCAGTACTTC. Protein product: CASSPNTQETQYF.

This clonotype was recorded a few times. The chain has TRBV19 and TRBJ1-5, with 9 bases matching TRBD1. After removal of 4 bases from V and 7 bases from J, the junction contained 5 bases not matched to a gene. Germline loops: CDR1 LNHDA, CDR2 SQIVND (reference sequence). The CDR3 loop spans 14 amino acids. Here the CDR3 reads CASSTLTGGQPQHF. CDR3 DNA sequence: TGTGCCAGTAGTACCCTGACAGGGGGGCAGCCCCAGCATTTT.

The V call is TRBV24-1, the J call TRBJ2-3; D is ambiguous. The V gene lost 4 bases and the J gene lost 2 bases, with 6 bases spanning the gap. Looked up from germline, CDR1 is KGHDR and CDR2 is SFDVKD. This CDR3 has 13 amino acids. CDR3 residues: CATSEENTDTQYF. CDR3 DNA: TGTGCCACCAGTGAGGAAAACACAGATACGCAGTATTTT.

This clonotype was seen a handful of times. This sequence joins TRBV12-3 or TRBV12-4 and TRBJ1-2; D possibly corresponds to TRBD1 (5 bases). The ends were cut back, 4 bases at V and 7 bases at J, with 13 bases in the middle. The CDR3 covers 13 residues. DNA for the CDR3: TGTGCCAGCAGTTACCCCGGGACTGGTGGCTACACCTTC. Translation: CASSYPGTGGYTF.

This clonotype has just a few counts. This sequence joins TRBV3-1 and TRBJ1-1; D is undetermined. V was trimmed by 1 base and J by 5 bases, leaving 5 bases between them. This CDR3 is built from 12 residues. The germline V gene encodes CDR1 LGHDT and CDR2 YNNKEL (reference sequence). CDR3 sequence (DNA): TGTGCCAGCAGCCAAGCTGGGACTGAAGCTTTCTTT. This sequence encodes CASSQAGTEAFF.

In its sample, this clonotype was seen a few times. The gene calls are TRBV5-1 and TRBJ2-1; 8 nucleotides match TRBD2. The CDR3 extends over 15 amino acids. The germline gives CDR1 SGHRS, CDR2 YFSETQ. V was clipped by 2 bases and J by 7 bases; unmatched bases: 8. In DNA form, the CDR3 reads TGCGCCAGCAGCTTCCGGGGGGGCATTGGGAATGAGCAGTTCTTC. Its protein product is CASSFRGGIGNEQFF.

This clonotype was detected a few times. V usage is TRBV6-5 and J usage is TRBJ1-2, with 8 bases that match TRBD1. From germline, CDR1 is MNHEY and CDR2 SVGAGI. This CDR3 region has 12 residues. J lost 2 bases, V lost 10 bases, and 3 bases had no gene match. The CDR3 spells CAIRGQNYGYTF. The CDR3 DNA follows: TGTGCCATCAGGGGGCAGAACTATGGCTACACCTTC.

The chain links TRBV7-6 to TRBJ1-6; 10 positions match TRBD1. The germline gives CDR1 SGHVS, CDR2 FNYEAQ. The CDR3 extends over 19 amino acids. V was clipped by 2 bases and J by 7 bases; unmatched bases: 14. The CDR3: CASSLWVTGGSLRNSPLHF. The CDR3, as DNA: TGTGCCAGCAGCTTATGGGTGACAGGGGGCTCCTTGCGGAATTCACCCCTCCACTTT. The full variable domain, with the rest looked up from reference TRBV7-6 and TRBJ1-6, is GAGVSQSPRYKVTKRGQDVALRCDPISGHVSLYWYRQALGQGPEFLTYFNYEAQQDKSGLPNDRFSAERPEGSISTLTIQRTEQRDSAMYRCASSLWVTGGSLRNSPLHFGNGTRLTVT.

The J gene is TRBJ2-3, the V gene TRBV4-3; possibly TRBD1 for D (5 bases). The V end was cut by 1 base, the J end by 9 bases, with 14 bases between. The CDR3 has 14 amino acids. Germline V CDR1 and CDR2: LGHNA, YSLEER. CDR3 amino acids: CASSQGRQGLTQYF. The CDR3 DNA follows: TGCGCCAGCAGCCAAGGACGGCAGGGTTTAACGCAGTATTTT.

The chain combines TRBV7-2 with TRBJ1-1, with 7 bases matching TRBD1. Trimming removed 4 bases from V and 7 bases from J; junction bases left unmatched: 6. From germline, CDR1 is SGHTA and CDR2 FQGNSA. This CDR3 region has 13 residues. The CDR3 spells CASSSRQGGEAFF. The CDR3 DNA reads as TGTGCCAGCAGCTCCCGACAGGGCGGTGAAGCTTTCTTT.

This clonotype was detected many times. The chain recombines TRBV24-1 with TRBJ2-3, with 7 nucleotides matching TRBD1. CDR3 size: 12 residues. Unmatched junction bases numbered 0, after V lost 7 bases and J lost 3 bases. The germline V gene encodes CDR1 KGHDR and CDR2 SFDVKD. This CDR3 reads CATRQGTDTQYF. The CDR3 DNA reads TGTGCCACCAGACAGGGGACAGATACGCAGTATTTT.

This clonotype was found a few times. The CDR3 DNA reads as TGTGCCAGTACGTCAGATACGCAGTATTTT. Amino acid sequence: CASTSDTQYF. The gene calls are TRBV7-9 and TRBJ2-3, with D unclear. Germline V lookup: CDR1 SEHNR, CDR2 FQNEAQ (reference sequence). The CDR3 consists of 10 residues. Trimming stripped 9 bases from V and 4 bases from J, with 5 bases between.

The rearrangement uses TRBV12-3 or TRBV12-4 and TRBJ1-6; D is perhaps TRBD1 (5 bases). The CDR3 is made up of 16 amino acids. Deletions cut 3 bases from V and 0 bases from J, with 9 bases between. CDR3 bases: TGTGCCAGCAGTTTTGGACAAAGCTCCTATAATTCACCCCTCCACTTT. Its translation: CASSFGQSSYNSPLHF.

Here the CDR3 DNA reads TGTGCCAGCAGCCAGGGGAAGCCCCAGCATTTT. Translation gives CASSQGKPQHF. The rearrangement links TRBV6-2 or TRBV6-3 to TRBJ1-5, with D perhaps matching TRBD1 (6 bases). V was clipped by 6 bases and J by 8 bases, with 8 bases between them. In germline, CDR1 is MNHEY, CDR2 SVGEGT. The CDR3 spans 11 residues.

Many counts were recorded for this clonotype. This chain joins TRBV29-1 and TRBJ2-5; tentative D call: TRBD2 (7 bases). Germline V gene sequence: CDR1 SQVTM, CDR2 ANQGSEA. This CDR3 contains 13 residues. Trimming pared 7 bases from V and 2 bases from J, leaving 14 bases between. The CDR3 reads CSARGAQQETQYF. The CDR3 DNA sequence: TGCAGCGCCCGGGGGGCTCAACAAGAGACCCAGTACTTC.

This clonotype has just a few counts. J is TRBJ2-3 and V is TRBV6-5, with D maybe TRBD2 (5 bases). This CDR3 has 15 amino acids. From germline, CDR1 is MNHEY and CDR2 SVGAGI. V was shortened by 5 bases and J by 0 bases, with 12 bases between the two germline ends. CDR3 region: CASSPGIPSTDTQYF. In DNA form, the CDR3 reads TGTGCCAGCAGTCCCGGGATACCAAGCACAGATACGCAGTATTTT.

This clonotype was seen repeatedly, ten times or more. The genes are TRBV5-1 and TRBJ1-1; 8 bases line up with TRBD1. Germline CDR1 SGHRS, CDR2 YFSETQ. J was trimmed by 11 bases and V by 3 bases; bases with no gene match: 18. The CDR3 sequence is 16 residues long. This CDR3 is CASSSNPTGASLEAFF. CDR3 in DNA: TGCGCCAGCAGCTCGAACCCGACAGGGGCGAGCCTGGAGGCTTTCTTT.

The chain joins TRBV11-2 to TRBJ2-2; D is possibly TRBD1 (6 bases). Germline lookup yields CDR1 SGHAT and CDR2 FQNNGV. Trimming stripped 4 bases from V and 5 bases from J, with 14 bases between. The CDR3 spans 15 residues. CDR3 nucleotide sequence: TGTGCCAGCAGCTATACAGGGCGCGGAACCGGGGAGCTGTTTTTT. Protein: CASSYTGRGTGELFF.

The sample holds a few counts of this clonotype. The rearrangement joins TRBV7-9 to TRBJ1-2, with unresolved D. The CDR3 spans 15 residues. Germline V gives CDR1 SEHNR, CDR2 FQNEAQ (reference sequence). Trimming pared 0 bases from V and 2 bases from J, leaving 10 bases between. CDR3 bases: TGTGCCAGCAGCTTAGCCGGCACGGTGAACTATGGCTACACCTTC. Protein product: CASSLAGTVNYGYTF.

V is TRBV7-2 and J is TRBJ2-5, with 7 bases aligning to TRBD1. In germline, CDR1 is SGHTA, CDR2 FQGNSA. The CDR3 runs 14 residues. Unmatched junction bases numbered 3, after V lost 1 base and J lost 4 bases. CDR3 DNA: TGTGCCAGCAGCTTAGAGGGGGCGACAGAGACCCAGTACTTC. Encoded protein: CASSLEGATETQYF.

This clonotype occurred a few times. V and J are TRBV28 and TRBJ1-3; D call uncertain. Germline lookup yields CDR1 MDHEN and CDR2 SYDVKM. CDR3 length: 15 amino acids. The germline V and J ends were trimmed by 2 bases and 0 bases, with 8 bases remaining between them. CDR3 protein: CASSLDTSSGNTIYF. Written as DNA, the CDR3 is TGTGCCAGCAGTTTAGACACGAGCTCTGGAAACACCATATATTTT.